This T cell receptor beta chain was obtained from a study of shared clonotypes between healthy human individuals. The germline V gene has CDR1 MGHDK and CDR2 SYGVNS. This CDR3 has 12 residues. V lost 3 bases and J lost 2, with 2 bases in between. A few counts support this clone. Within the sample, other DNA sequences also encode this same CDR3. Produced via immunoSEQ multiplex PCR; TCRdb's table is partial and in-frame only. The sample shows millions of clones, around 94% of them seen only once. The receptor comes from a man younger than 30 in good health. Sequencing was done on a sample of naive CD4+ T cells sorted from blood. Subset denoted: CD45RA+ positively selected. The chain combines TRBV25-1 with TRBJ1-5; D call uncertain. The CDR3 DNA reads TGTGCCAGCAGTGAGGGCAATCAGCCCCAGCATTTT. This sequence encodes CASSEGNQPQHF. Looking up the rest from reference TRBV25-1 and TRBJ1-5 gives the full variable domain: EADIYQTPRYLVIGTGKKITLECSQTMGHDKMYWYQQDPGMELHLIHYSYGVNSTEKGDLSSESTVSRIRTEHFPLTLESARPSHTSQYLCASSEGNQPQHFGDGTRLSIL.